This T cell receptor beta chain was sequenced during a study of cytomegalovirus exposure and HLA in healthy donors. Study observations and caveats: The listing of some 170 TCR beta chains classed them as cytomegalovirus-associated. Sequencing artifact likely explains a cluster of highly shared sequence variants.

With regard to this clone: Its target is unknown.

Germline CDR1 and CDR2: GTSNPN and SVGIG (reference sequence). Trimming took off 4 bases at V and 4 bases at J, with 16 bases between the two ends. This CDR3 has 15 amino acids. Amplification used 60 Vbeta primers and 13 Jbeta primers. Here immunoSEQ multiplex PCR was the method, and the copy in TCRdb shows in-frame clones only, minus some. Of more than 40,000 clones in the sample, around 56% are singletons; the top ten hold approximately 5.6%. The specimen was PBMCs. The receptor's source is a man aged 55 to 70 in good health and CMV-seronegative. The chain couples TRBV30 to TRBJ2-2; possibly TRBD1 for D (5 bases). The CDR3 DNA reads TGTGCCTGGAAACCCCAGGGTCCGGGCACCGGGGAGCTGTTTTTT. Translating gives CAWKPQGPGTGELFF.